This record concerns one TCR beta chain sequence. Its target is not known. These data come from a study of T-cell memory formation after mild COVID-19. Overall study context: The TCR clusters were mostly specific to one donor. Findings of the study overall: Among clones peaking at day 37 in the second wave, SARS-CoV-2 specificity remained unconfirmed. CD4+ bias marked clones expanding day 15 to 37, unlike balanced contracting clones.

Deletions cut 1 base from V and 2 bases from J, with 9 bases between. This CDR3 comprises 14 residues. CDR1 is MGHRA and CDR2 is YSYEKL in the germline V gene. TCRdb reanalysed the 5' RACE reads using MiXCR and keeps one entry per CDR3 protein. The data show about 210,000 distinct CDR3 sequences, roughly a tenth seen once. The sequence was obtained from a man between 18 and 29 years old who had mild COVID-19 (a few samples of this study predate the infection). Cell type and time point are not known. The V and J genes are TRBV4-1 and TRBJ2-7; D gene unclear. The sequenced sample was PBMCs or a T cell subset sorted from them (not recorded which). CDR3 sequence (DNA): TGCGCCAGCAGCCAAGTGTACCGAGCCTACGAGCAGTACTTC. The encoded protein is CASSQVYRAYEQYF.